This T cell receptor beta chain was captured in a study of human T cells and chemical hapten exposure. Overall study: Per-sample variation in TCR yield stemmed mainly from small pooled library volume differences.

Findings and caveats of the study: TCRs above 1 in 1000 frequency did not change with DPC sensitization.

Sample time point: healthy volunteer bleed at 2 weeks. Unfractionated whole blood was the source from which total RNA was extracted. The CDR3 totals 15 residues. The germline gives CDR1 SNHLY, CDR2 FYNNEI. Trimming took 2 bases from V and 0 from J, leaving 8 bases between them. What the library attached to individual cDNA molecules were unique molecular identifiers. Original data processing: About 97,000 TCRs per sample was the median, with a range of roughly 23,224 to 750,000. TCRdb passed the RACE reads through MiXCR, listing each CDR3 protein once. These V and J calls originate from TCRdb's pipeline instead of the authors' own analysis. Counted here are roughly 100,000 distinct CDR3 sequences, approximately 9.7% occurring once; the ten biggest clones make up 2.5% to 3%. About this clonotype: Its antigen is unknown.

The clonotype was recovered from a female donor in good health. Some clones in this sample may be carry-over from other donors' samples. The rearrangement uses TRBV2 and TRBJ1-5; D gene uncertain. The sequenced sample was whole blood. CDR3 coding DNA: TGTGCCAGCAGTGAAATGAACCGTAGCAATCAGCCCCAGCATTTT. As protein: CASSEMNRSNQPQHF.